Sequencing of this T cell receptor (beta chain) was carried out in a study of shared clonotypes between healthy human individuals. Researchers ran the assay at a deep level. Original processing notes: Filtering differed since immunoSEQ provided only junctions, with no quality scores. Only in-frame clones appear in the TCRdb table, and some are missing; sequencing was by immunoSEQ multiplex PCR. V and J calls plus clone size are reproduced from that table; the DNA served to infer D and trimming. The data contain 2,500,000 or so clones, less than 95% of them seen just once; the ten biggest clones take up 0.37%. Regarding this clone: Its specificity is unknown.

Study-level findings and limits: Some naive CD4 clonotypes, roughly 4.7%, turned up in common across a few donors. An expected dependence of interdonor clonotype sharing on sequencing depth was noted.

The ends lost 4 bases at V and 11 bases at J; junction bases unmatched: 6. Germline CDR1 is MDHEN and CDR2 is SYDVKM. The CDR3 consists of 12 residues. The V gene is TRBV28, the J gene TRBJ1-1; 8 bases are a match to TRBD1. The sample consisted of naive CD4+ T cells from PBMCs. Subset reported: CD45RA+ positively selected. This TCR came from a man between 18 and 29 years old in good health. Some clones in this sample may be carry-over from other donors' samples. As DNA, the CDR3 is TGTGCCAGCAGTTCACAGGGGGATCTGGCTTTCTTT. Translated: CASSSQGDLAFF. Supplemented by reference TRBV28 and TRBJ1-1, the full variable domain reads DVKVTQSSRYLVKRTGEKVFLECVQDMDHENMFWYRQDPGLGLRLIYFSYDVKMKEKGDIPEGYSVSREKKERFSLILESASTNQTSMYLCASSSQGDLAFFGQGTRLTVV.